The clone carrying this TCR beta chain was found a few times. What it binds is not known. These data originate in a study of Graves' ophthalmopathy and Graves' hyperthyroidism. CDR3 length: 14 residues. The germline CDR1 and CDR2 sequences are GTSNPN and SVGIG (reference sequence). V dropped 2 bases and J dropped 0 bases, with 7 bases sitting between them. Other autoimmune diseases, uncontrolled infections, pregnancy and lactation each led to patient exclusion. The evidence that diagnosis relied on was clinical symptoms, serum thyroxine, TRAb, thyroid ultrasound and orbital computed tomography. The study, taken as a whole, reports: Among thyroid clonotypes expanded above 0.001 frequency, most also appeared in blood.

Scientists amplified the TCR beta CDR3 regions from RNA transcripts. An initial RT-PCR round employing HTBI primers preceded a second-round multiplex PCR. TCRdb ran MiXCR on the multiplex PCR reads and lists one entry per CDR3 protein. The profile shows approximately 500,000 distinct CDR3 sequences, under 15% of them singletons. Sequencing used blood. The sequence derives from a woman aged 30 to 39 with Graves' ophthalmopathy. The chain carries TRBV30 and TRBJ2-2; D unresolved. CDR3 sequence: CAWSRLANTGELFF. CDR3 sequence (DNA): TGTGCCTGGAGTCGTCTAGCGAACACCGGGGAGCTGTTTTTT. The variable domain in full, completed from reference TRBV30 and TRBJ2-2, reads SQTIHQWPATLVQPVGSPLSLECTVEGTSNPNLYWYRQAAGRGLQLLFYSVGIGQISSEVPQNLSASRPQDRQFILSSKKLLLSDSGFYLCAWSRLANTGELFFGEGSRLTVL.